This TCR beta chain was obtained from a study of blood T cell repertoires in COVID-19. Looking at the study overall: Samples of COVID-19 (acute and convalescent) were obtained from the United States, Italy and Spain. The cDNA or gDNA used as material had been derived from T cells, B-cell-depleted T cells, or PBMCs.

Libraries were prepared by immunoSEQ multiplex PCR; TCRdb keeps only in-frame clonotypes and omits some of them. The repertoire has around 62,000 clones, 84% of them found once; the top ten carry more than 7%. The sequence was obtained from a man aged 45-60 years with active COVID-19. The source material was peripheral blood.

CDR3 nucleotide sequence: TGTGCCAGTCGCCCGGTGGTGAGCGCCAATGAAAAACTGTTTTTT. This gives the protein CASRPVVSANEKLFF. This chain links TRBV19 with TRBJ1-4; D ambiguous. Trimming left V 8 bases short and J 5 bases short, with 18 bases between. From germline, CDR1 is LNHDA and CDR2 SQIVND (reference sequence). The CDR3 consists of 15 residues.